This entry is about one T cell receptor beta chain. The data were produced by immunoSEQ multiplex PCR, yet TCRdb's version contains in-frame clones alone and is incomplete. The sample yields 540,000 or so clones, 85% to 90% seen once. This sample was included in a study of blood T cell repertoires in COVID-19. Trimming took off 4 bases at V and 10 bases at J, with 13 bases between the two ends. There are 12 residues in the CDR3. Germline-derived CDR1 and CDR2 are LGHDT and YNNKEL (reference sequence). The sequencing sample was made of peripheral blood. The sequence was collected from a woman aged 50 to 60 with COVID-19, enrolled during active disease. This rearrangement joins TRBV3-1 (or the pseudogene TRBV3-2) to TRBJ1-1, with D possibly matching TRBD1 (5 bases). CDR3 sequence: CASSLSTGVAFF. Here the CDR3 DNA reads TGTGCCAGCAGCCTCTCGACGGGGGTAGCTTTCTTT.